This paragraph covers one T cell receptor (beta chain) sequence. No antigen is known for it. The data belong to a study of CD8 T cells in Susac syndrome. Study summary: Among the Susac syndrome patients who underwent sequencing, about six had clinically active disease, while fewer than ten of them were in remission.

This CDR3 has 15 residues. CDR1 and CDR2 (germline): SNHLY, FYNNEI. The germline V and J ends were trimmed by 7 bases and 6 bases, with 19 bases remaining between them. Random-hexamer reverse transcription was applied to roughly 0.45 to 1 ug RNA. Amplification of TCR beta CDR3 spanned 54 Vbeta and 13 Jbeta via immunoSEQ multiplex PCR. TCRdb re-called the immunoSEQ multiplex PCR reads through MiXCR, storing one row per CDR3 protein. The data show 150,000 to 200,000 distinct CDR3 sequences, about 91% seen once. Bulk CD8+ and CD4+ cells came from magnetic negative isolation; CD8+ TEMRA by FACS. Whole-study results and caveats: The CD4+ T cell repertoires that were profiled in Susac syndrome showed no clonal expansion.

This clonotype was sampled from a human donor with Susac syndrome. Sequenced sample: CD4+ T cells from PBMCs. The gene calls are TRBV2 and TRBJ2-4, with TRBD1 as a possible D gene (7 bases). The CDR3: CASTTGGPGGNIQYF. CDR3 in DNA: TGTGCCAGCACTACCGGGGGACCAGGGGGAAACATTCAGTACTTC. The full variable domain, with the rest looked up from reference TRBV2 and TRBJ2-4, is EPEVTQTPSHQVTQMGQEVILRCVPISNHLYFYWYRQILGQKVEFLVSFYNNEISEKSEIFDDQFSVERPDGSNFTLKIRSTKLEDSAMYFCASTTGGPGGNIQYFGAGTRLSVL.